Listed below are T cell receptor beta chains from one sample, sequenced in a study of shared clonotypes between healthy human individuals. The assay was immunoSEQ multiplex PCR, and TCRdb's table has in-frame clones only and misses some. The repertoire holds about 800,000 clones, with around 96% as singletons. Specimen: naive CD8+ T cells sorted from blood. These receptor sequences come from a man younger than 40 in good health. Both conserved end residues are part of each CDR3. The D gene is left open where the match is weak. Clone size is stated in some rows and not others, as once, few, many or a class when expanded.

V,D,size,J,CDR3,DNA
TRBV6-6,TRBD1,NA,TRBJ2-7,CATRTGDYEQYF,TGTGCCACCAGGACAGGGGACTACGAGCAGTACTTC
TRBV29-1,NA,once,TRBJ1-1,CSATAGGNTEAFF,TGCAGCGCTACGGCAGGTGGGAACACTGAAGCTTTCTTT
TRBV12-5,NA,NA,TRBJ2-1,CASGFAYNEQFF,TGTGCTAGTGGTTTCGCCTACAATGAGCAGTTCTTC
TRBV27,NA,once,TRBJ2-7,CASAPGRTYEQYF,TGTGCCAGCGCCCCTGGACGGACCTACGAGCAGTACTTC
TRBV6-5,NA,NA,TRBJ2-3,CASSYGASTDTQYF,TGTGCCAGCAGTTACGGGGCTAGCACAGATACGCAGTATTTT
TRBV4-1,NA,NA,TRBJ2-7,CASSQVGISSYEQYF,TGCGCCAGCAGCCAAGTTGGGATTAGCTCCTACGAGCAGTACTTC
TRBV5-6,TRBD1,NA,TRBJ1-2,CASSLEGQSYGYTF,TGTGCCAGCAGCTTGGAGGGACAGAGCTATGGCTACACCTTC
TRBV5-5,NA,NA,TRBJ2-7,CASTTQGTVEQYF,TGTGCCAGCACCACCCAGGGGACGGTGGAGCAGTACTTC
TRBV7-9,TRBD1,NA,TRBJ2-7,CASSLVTGELPYEQYF,TGTGCCAGCAGCCTGGTTACAGGGGAACTTCCCTACGAGCAGTACTTC
TRBV7-9,NA,NA,TRBJ2-7,CASSSLAREQYF,TGTGCCAGCAGCTCTCTGGCGAGGGAGCAGTACTTC
TRBV7-9,NA,NA,TRBJ2-3,CASSPRGRTDTQYF,TGTGCCAGCAGCCCCAGGGGGAGGACAGATACGCAGTATTTT
TRBV27,TRBD1,NA,TRBJ1-1,CASSWTGGDTEAFF,TGTGCCAGCAGTTGGACAGGGGGGGACACTGAAGCTTTCTTT